These T cell receptor beta chains were read from a single sample in a study of cytomegalovirus exposure and HLA in healthy donors. Repertoires were generated with immunoSEQ multiplex PCR, while TCRdb's copy carries only in-frame clones and drops some. Of approximately 260,000 clones listed, approximately 84% are singletons. Sequenced material: PBMCs. These receptors were taken from a middle-aged woman in good health and CMV-seropositive. Each CDR3 is given with its conserved first and last residue. Fields, in order: V gene, CDR3 protein.

V: TRBV27; CDR3: CASASGQGIGQPQHF
V: TRBV30; CDR3: CAWSVGQDYGYTF
V: TRBV7-7; CDR3: CASSFSGRGDEQFF
V: TRBV5-1; CDR3: CASSFGGAYNEQFF
V: TRBV11-2; CDR3: CASSLGVSLAPHRSEQYF
V: TRBV9; CDR3: CASSVAPPARGLAGPGELFF
V: TRBV9; CDR3: CASGHQGTLHF
V: TRBV29-1; CDR3: CSVDGETGELFF
V: TRBV4-2; CDR3: CASSQEKWASGPSSYEQYF
V: TRBV7-9; CDR3: CASSTVAGGPPSSYEQYF
V: TRBV25-1; CDR3: CASSEWGPAVSTEAFF
V: TRBV7-9; CDR3: CASSPTAGGSFDEQYF
V: TRBV6-1; CDR3: CASSEPNNQPQHF
V: TRBV29-1; CDR3: CSVEEGDRVVSYEQYF
V: TRBV29-1; CDR3: CSVDRLLLVSTGELFF
V: TRBV19; CDR3: CASSILAGFSGANVLTF
V: TRBV15; CDR3: CATSRDRVGYTF
V: TRBV7-3; CDR3: CASSVTSGTHEQFF